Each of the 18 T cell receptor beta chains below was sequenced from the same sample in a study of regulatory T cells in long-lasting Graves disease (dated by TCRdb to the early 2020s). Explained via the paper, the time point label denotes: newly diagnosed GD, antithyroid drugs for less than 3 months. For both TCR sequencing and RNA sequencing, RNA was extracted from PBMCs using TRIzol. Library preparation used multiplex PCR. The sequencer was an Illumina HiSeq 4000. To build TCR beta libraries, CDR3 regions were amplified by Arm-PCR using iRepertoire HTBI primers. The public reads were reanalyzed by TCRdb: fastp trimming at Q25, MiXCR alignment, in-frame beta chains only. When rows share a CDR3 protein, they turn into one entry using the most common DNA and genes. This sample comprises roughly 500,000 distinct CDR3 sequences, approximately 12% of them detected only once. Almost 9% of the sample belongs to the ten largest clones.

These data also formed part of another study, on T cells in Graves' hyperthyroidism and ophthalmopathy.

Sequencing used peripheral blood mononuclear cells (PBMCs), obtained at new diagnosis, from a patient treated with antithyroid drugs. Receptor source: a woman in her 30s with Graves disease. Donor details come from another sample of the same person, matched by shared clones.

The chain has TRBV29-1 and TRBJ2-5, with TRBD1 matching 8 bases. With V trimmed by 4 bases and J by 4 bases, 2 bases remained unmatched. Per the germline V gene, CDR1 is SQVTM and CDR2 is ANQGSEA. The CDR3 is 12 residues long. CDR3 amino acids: CSVAGTGETQYF. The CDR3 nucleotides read TGCAGCGTTGCCGGGACAGGAGAGACCCAGTACTTC.

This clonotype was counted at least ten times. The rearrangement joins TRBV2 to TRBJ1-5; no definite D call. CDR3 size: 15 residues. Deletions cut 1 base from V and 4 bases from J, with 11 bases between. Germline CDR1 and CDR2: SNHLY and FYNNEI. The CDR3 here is CASSEGFLGNQPQHF. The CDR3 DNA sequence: TGTGCCAGCAGTGAAGGGTTTTTGGGGAATCAGCCCCAGCATTTT.

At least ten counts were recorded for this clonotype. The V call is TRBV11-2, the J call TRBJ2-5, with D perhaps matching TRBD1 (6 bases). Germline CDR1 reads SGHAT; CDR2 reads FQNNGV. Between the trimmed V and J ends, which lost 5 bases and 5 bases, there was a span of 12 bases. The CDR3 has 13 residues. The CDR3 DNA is TGTGCCAGCAGCCAGGGGTGGCGGGAGACCCAGTACTTC. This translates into CASSQGWRETQYF. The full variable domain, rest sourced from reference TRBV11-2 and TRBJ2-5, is EAGVAQSPRYKIIEKRQSVAFWCNPISGHATLYWYQQILGQGPKLLIQFQNNGVVDDSQLPKDRFSAERLKGVDSTLKIQPAKLEDSAVYLCASSQGWRETQYFGPGTRLLVL.

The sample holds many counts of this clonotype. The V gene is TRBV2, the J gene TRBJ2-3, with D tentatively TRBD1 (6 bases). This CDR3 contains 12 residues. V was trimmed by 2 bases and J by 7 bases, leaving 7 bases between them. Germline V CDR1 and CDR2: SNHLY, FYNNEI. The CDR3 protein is CASSERGNTQYF. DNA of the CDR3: TGTGCCAGCAGTGAAAGGGGGAATACGCAGTATTTT. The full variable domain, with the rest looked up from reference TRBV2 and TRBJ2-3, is EPEVTQTPSHQVTQMGQEVILRCVPISNHLYFYWYRQILGQKVEFLVSFYNNEISEKSEIFDDQFSVERPDGSNFTLKIRSTKLEDSAMYFCASSERGNTQYFGPGTRLTVL.

The CDR3 spells CASSLVFAGIRDTEAFF. For the CDR3, the DNA is TGCGCCAGCAGCTTGGTATTCGCGGGGATTAGGGACACTGAAGCTTTCTTT. The chain combines TRBV5-1 with TRBJ1-1; D is ambiguous. CDR1 and CDR2 from the germline V gene are SGHRS and YFSETQ. The V end was cut by 0 bases, the J end by 3 bases, with 18 bases between. This CDR3 has 17 amino acids.

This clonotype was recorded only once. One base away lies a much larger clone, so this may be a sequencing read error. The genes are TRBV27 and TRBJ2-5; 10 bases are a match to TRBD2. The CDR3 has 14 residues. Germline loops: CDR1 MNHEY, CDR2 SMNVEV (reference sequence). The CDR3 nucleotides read TGTGTCAGCACCCTAAGCGGGGGGGCAGAGACCCAGTACTTC. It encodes CVSTLSGGAETQYF.

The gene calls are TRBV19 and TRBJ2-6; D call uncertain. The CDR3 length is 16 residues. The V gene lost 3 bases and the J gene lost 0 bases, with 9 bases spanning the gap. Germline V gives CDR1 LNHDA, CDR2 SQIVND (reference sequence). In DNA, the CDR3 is TGTGCCAGTAGTATCCCCTTGGGCTCTGGGGCCAACGTCCTGACTTTC. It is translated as CASSIPLGSGANVLTF.

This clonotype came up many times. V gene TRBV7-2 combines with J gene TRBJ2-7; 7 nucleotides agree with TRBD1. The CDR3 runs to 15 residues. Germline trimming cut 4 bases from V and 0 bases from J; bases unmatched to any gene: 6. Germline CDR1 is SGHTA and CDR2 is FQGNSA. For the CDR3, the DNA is TGTGCCAGCAGCTCTAGACAGGGAATCTCCTACGAGCAGTACTTC. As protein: CASSSRQGISYEQYF.

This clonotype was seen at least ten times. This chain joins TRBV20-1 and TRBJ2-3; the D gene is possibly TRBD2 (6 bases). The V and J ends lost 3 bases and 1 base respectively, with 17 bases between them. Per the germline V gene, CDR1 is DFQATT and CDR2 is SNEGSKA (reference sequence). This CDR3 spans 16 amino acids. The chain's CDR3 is CSASRWGVGGTDTQYF. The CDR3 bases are TGCAGTGCTAGTAGGTGGGGGGTGGGGGGCACAGATACGCAGTATTTT.

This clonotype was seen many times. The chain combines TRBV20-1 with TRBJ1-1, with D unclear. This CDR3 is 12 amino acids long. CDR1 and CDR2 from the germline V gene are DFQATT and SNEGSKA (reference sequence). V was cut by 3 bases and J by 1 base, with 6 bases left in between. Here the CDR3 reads CSASVGNTEAFF. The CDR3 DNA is TGCAGTGCTAGCGTCGGGAACACTGAAGCTTTCTTT.

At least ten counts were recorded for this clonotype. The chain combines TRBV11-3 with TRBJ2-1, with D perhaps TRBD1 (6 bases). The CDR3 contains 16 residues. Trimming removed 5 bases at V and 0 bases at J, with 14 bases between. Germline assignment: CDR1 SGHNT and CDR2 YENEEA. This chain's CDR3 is CASSQGFPSSYNEQFF. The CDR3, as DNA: TGTGCCAGCAGCCAGGGGTTCCCAAGCTCCTACAATGAGCAGTTCTTC.

The CDR3 loop reads CASTPSGEGTEAFF. CDR3 nucleotides: TGTGCCAGCACCCCTAGTGGAGAGGGTACTGAAGCTTTCTTT. This chain connects TRBV6-2 or TRBV6-3 to TRBJ1-1; D remains unclear. The V end was cut by 7 bases, the J end by 5 bases, with 17 bases between. The germline CDR1 and CDR2 sequences are MNHEY and SVGEGT. The CDR3 has 14 amino acids.

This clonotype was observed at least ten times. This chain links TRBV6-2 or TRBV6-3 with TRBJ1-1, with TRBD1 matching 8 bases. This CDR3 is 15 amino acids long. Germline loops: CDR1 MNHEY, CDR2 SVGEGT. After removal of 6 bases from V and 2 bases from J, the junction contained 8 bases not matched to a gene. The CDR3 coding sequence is TGTGCCAGCAGGAGTGACAGGGGCGGTAACACTGAAGCTTTCTTT. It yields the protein CASRSDRGGNTEAFF.

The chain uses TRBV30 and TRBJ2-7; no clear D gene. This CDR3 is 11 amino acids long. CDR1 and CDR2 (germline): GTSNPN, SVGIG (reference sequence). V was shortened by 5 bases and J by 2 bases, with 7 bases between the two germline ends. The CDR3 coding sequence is TGTGCCTGGGAAAGCGCCTACGAGCAGTACTTC. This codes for CAWESAYEQYF.

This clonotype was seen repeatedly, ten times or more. CDR3 sequence: CASSRGGRIEQYF. CDR3 nucleotide sequence: TGTGCCAGCAGCCGCGGGGGAAGGATCGAGCAGTACTTC. The chain recombines TRBV13 with TRBJ2-7; TRBD2 agrees at 7 bases. Per the germline V gene, CDR1 is PRHDT and CDR2 is FYEKMQ (reference sequence). Trimming removed 5 bases from V and 6 bases from J; junction bases left unmatched: 7. This CDR3 is built from 13 residues.

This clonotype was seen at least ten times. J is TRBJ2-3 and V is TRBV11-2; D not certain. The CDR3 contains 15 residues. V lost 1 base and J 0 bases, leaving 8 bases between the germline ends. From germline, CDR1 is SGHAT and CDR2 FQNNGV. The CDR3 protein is CASSLVKTSTDTQYF. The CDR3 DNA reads TGTGCCAGCAGCTTAGTAAAGACTAGCACAGATACGCAGTATTTT.

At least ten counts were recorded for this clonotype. The CDR3 region is CASSFLAGGPFTQYF. CDR3 DNA sequence: TGTGCCAGCAGCTTCCTAGCGGGAGGGCCGTTTACGCAGTATTTT. The chain uses TRBV5-6 and TRBJ2-3, with TRBD2 identical over 12 bases. The germline CDR1 and CDR2 sequences are SGHDT and YYEEEE. The ends lost 2 bases at V and 8 bases at J; junction bases unmatched: 6. This CDR3 has 15 amino acids.

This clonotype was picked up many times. CDR3 nucleotides: TGTGCCAGCTCGGCTGGGACTTTAAGCACAGATACGCAGTATTTT. Protein: CASSAGTLSTDTQYF. The chain joins TRBV18 to TRBJ2-3, with a weak D call TRBD2 (6 bases). CDR1 and CDR2 (germline): KGHSH, LQKENI. V was clipped by 6 bases and J by 0 bases, with 13 bases between them. The CDR3 spans 15 residues. Drawing the rest from reference TRBV18 and TRBJ2-3, the complete variable domain is NAGVMQNPRHLVRRRGQEARLRCSPMKGHSHVYWYRQLPEEGLKFMVYLQKENIIDESGMPKERFSAEFPKEGPSILRIQQVVRGDSAAYFCASSAGTLSTDTQYFGPGTRLTVL.